This T cell receptor (beta chain) was observed in a study of cytomegalovirus exposure and HLA in healthy donors. The PCR was carried out with 60 Vbeta primers and 13 Jbeta primers. Sequencing was performed with immunoSEQ multiplex PCR; in TCRdb, only in-frame clones are kept and a portion is missing. The sample holds about 140,000 clones. Healthy individuals who donated bone marrow served as the donors. The CDR3 contains 17 residues. Germline CDR1 is SGHTA and CDR2 is FQGNSA. The chain recombines TRBV7-2 with TRBJ2-5, with 9 bases that match TRBD1. The J call may be in error: the DNA end matches TRBJ2-7 better. What was sequenced was PBMCs. This receptor was obtained from a woman between 18 and 29 years old in good health and CMV-seronegative. CDR3 amino acids: CASSQRGGQGITYEQYF. In nucleotides, the CDR3 is TGTGCCAGCAGCCAGAGGGGGGGACAGGGAATTACCTACGAGCAGTACTTC.